This TCR beta chain was identified during a study of regulatory T cells in long-lasting Graves disease. This clonotype was detected ten times or more. To make TCR beta libraries, researchers used iRepertoire HTBI primers and Arm-PCR of CDR3 regions. TCRdb passed the multiplex PCR reads through MiXCR, listing each CDR3 protein once. The sample has about 530,000 distinct CDR3 sequences, about 16% seen once; the top ten hold 20% to 30%. The time point is: newly diagnosed GD, antithyroid drugs for less than 3 months. The TCR library used RNA extracted from PBMCs. This sample was also put to use in a study of T cells in Graves' hyperthyroidism and ophthalmopathy. That paper notes: Ophthalmopathy and stable hyperthyroidism were told apart by a 13 V-J model.

The input for sequencing was peripheral blood mononuclear cells (PBMCs), taken at new diagnosis, from a patient treated with antithyroid drugs. The sequence derives from a woman aged 35-60 years with Graves disease.

Here the CDR3 reads CASSPQGSERTQYF. CDR3 coding DNA: TGCGCCAGCAGCCCTCAGGGGTCGGAAAGGACCCAGTACTTC. The rearrangement links TRBV10-1 to TRBJ2-5; D is possibly TRBD1 (6 bases). CDR1 is WNHNN and CDR2 is SYGVQD in the germline V gene (reference sequence). The CDR3 has 14 residues. The V end lost 6 bases, the J end lost 7 bases, and 18 bases lay between the germline ends.